Listed below are T cell receptor beta chains from one sample, sequenced in a study of blood T cell repertoires in COVID-19. Repertoires were generated with immunoSEQ multiplex PCR, while TCRdb's copy carries only in-frame clones and drops some. The sample has a few hundred thousand clones; about 86% are singletons. The sequenced sample was PBMCs or T cells enriched from blood (not recorded which). Receptor source: a man younger than 45 with acute COVID-19. CDR3s include the opening cysteine and the closing phenylalanine or tryptophan. D genes are given only for firm matches. The size of a clone is reported for some rows only, either as once, few or many, or as a class for expanded clones.

cdr3_nt cdr3_aa j_call clone_size d_call v_call
TGTGCCAGCGGCTTCCTGGAGAATTCACCCCTCCACTTT CASGFLENSPLHF TRBJ1-6 . . TRBV12-3/TRBV12-4
TGTGCCAGCGGGGCAGGGACAGGTATTAATGAAAAACTGTTTTTT CASGAGTGINEKLFF TRBJ1-4 . TRBD1 TRBV28
TGTGCCAGCAGCTCCAACAGGGGGAGGGATGGCTACACCTTC CASSSNRGRDGYTF TRBJ1-2 . TRBD1 TRBV7-2
TGTGCCAGCAGTGACACTAGCGGGAGCTACAATGAGCAGTTCTTC CASSDTSGSYNEQFF TRBJ2-1 . TRBD2 TRBV6-4
TGTGCCAGCAGTTTGGCGGGAAACTATGGCTACACCTTC CASSLAGNYGYTF TRBJ1-2 few . TRBV25-1
TGTGCCACCGTCGAGCCTGATTCACCCCTCCACTTT CATVEPDSPLHF TRBJ1-6 . . TRBV2
TGTGCCAGCAGTGAACTGTCTAGCACAGATACGCAGTATTTT CASSELSSTDTQYF TRBJ2-3 . . TRBV6-4
TGCAGCGTTGAAAACGGCCGAGGCAATGAGCAGTTCTTC CSVENGRGNEQFF TRBJ2-1 . . TRBV29-1
TGTGCCAGCAGAGACAGGGGGGAGACCCAGTACTTC CASRDRGETQYF TRBJ2-5 . TRBD1 TRBV9
TGTGCCAGCAGGGGAAGACAGGGGGTATCCTATGGCTACACCTTC CASRGRQGVSYGYTF TRBJ1-2 . TRBD1 TRBV27
TGTGCCGTAGCCGTGGGGGGGGGACCCAACTATGGCTACACCTTC CAVAVGGGPNYGYTF TRBJ1-2 once . TRBV28
TGCGCCAGCAGCTTGATCACAGGGGCCGGGGAGCTGTTTTTT CASSLITGAGELFF TRBJ2-2 . TRBD1 TRBV5-1
TGTGCCAGGAGGGGGCCTAACTATGGCTACACCTTC CARRGPNYGYTF TRBJ1-2 . TRBD1 TRBV5-6
TGTGCCAGCAGCGGCGACACCTGGGGAGGAGAAAAACTGTTTTTT CASSGDTWGGEKLFF TRBJ1-4 . . TRBV3-1/TRBV3-2
TGTGCCAGCTGGGGGGGCCTCGGGTCCACTGAAGCTTTCTTT CASWGGLGSTEAFF TRBJ1-1 . . TRBV2
TGTGCCAGCAGTGACCCGGACAGGGTCGGCACTGAAGCTTTCTTT CASSDPDRVGTEAFF TRBJ1-1 . TRBD1 TRBV25-1
TGTGCCAGCAGCCGACAGGGCGAGGACTATGGCTACACCTTC CASSRQGEDYGYTF TRBJ1-2 . TRBD1 TRBV5-4
TGTGCCAGCAGCTTATGGGAGTCTTACACCTTC CASSLWESYTF TRBJ1-2 . . TRBV7-9
TGTGCCAGCAGCGGTAGGACTAGCGGAAGATACAATGAGCAGTTCTTC CASSGRTSGRYNEQFF TRBJ2-1 . TRBD2 TRBV7-6
TGTGCCACCAGTGATGCCTCTCGGGGGGCAGGGTATGGCTACACCTTC CATSDASRGAGYGYTF TRBJ1-2 . . TRBV24-1
TGCAGCGTTGAATTAGCGGGTTTGGGAAATGAGCAGTTCTTC CSVELAGLGNEQFF TRBJ2-1 . TRBD2 TRBV29-1
TGTGCCAGCAGCGTAGAGCGGGTATCCTACAATGAGCAGTTCTTC CASSVERVSYNEQFF TRBJ2-1 . . TRBV9
TGTGCCAGCAGCATGACAGGGGGGACTGAAGCTTTCTTT CASSMTGGTEAFF TRBJ1-1 . TRBD1 TRBV9
TGCAGCGGTGGGCAGGGCGAAAGGGGTGAAAAACTGTTTTTT CSGGQGERGEKLFF TRBJ1-4 once . TRBV29-1
TGTGCCAGCAGTCTCGGCCAGGGGGCAAGAAGTGGCTACACCTTC CASSLGQGARSGYTF TRBJ1-2 . TRBD1 TRBV27
TGTGCCAGCAGTTCGACAGGGGGCGCGATTGAAGCTTTCTTT CASSSTGGAIEAFF TRBJ1-1 . TRBD1 TRBV28
TGTGCCAGCAGCTTCGACAGGGGACGAGCTTTCTTT CASSFDRGRAFF TRBJ1-1 few TRBD1 TRBV6-5
TGTGCCAGCAGCCGTGGCAGGGGCTATGAGCAGTTCTTC CASSRGRGYEQFF TRBJ2-1 . . TRBV28
TGCGCCAGCAGCCAAGATGCATATGGCGGTATAAATGAAAAACTGTTTTTT CASSQDAYGGINEKLFF TRBJ1-4 . . TRBV4-3
TGTGCCAGCAGCAGCGGGGGGGTAAAAGAGCAGTTCTTC CASSSGGVKEQFF TRBJ2-1 . TRBD2 TRBV11-3
TGCGCCAGCAGCCAAGTCGGACTCCTTCGGGCGCAGTATTTT CASSQVGLLRAQYF TRBJ2-3 . . TRBV4-3
TGCAGCGTTGTTGGGACAGCCTCTGGGGAGCTGTTTTTT CSVVGTASGELFF TRBJ2-2 . TRBD1 TRBV29-1
TGTGCCAGCAGTGGGGGACAAGGGGCGTCAGTGGGACCCGGGGAGCTGTTTTTT CASSGGQGASVGPGELFF TRBJ2-2 . . TRBV25-1
TGTGCCAGCAGCGTCGGGACTAGCGCTGCCAATGAGCAGTTCTTC CASSVGTSAANEQFF TRBJ2-1 . TRBD2 TRBV9
TGTGCCTGGACAGGGGATAGCAATCAGCCCCAGCATTTT CAWTGDSNQPQHF TRBJ1-5 . . TRBV30
TGTGCCACCAGCAGGGCCCGTGGGGGACTAGCAGGGAATGAGCAGTTCTTC CATSRARGGLAGNEQFF TRBJ2-1 . TRBD2 TRBV15
TGTGCCAGCACCCTCAAGCGGGGGATCCAAGAGACCCAGTACTTC CASTLKRGIQETQYF TRBJ2-5 . TRBD2 TRBV6-5
TGTGCCAGCAGCCAATTCACAGGACAAGCTGAAGCTTTCTTT CASSQFTGQAEAFF TRBJ1-1 . . TRBV14
TGTGCCAGCAGTTCCCCCCCCGCGGGAAACACCATATATTTT CASSSPPAGNTIYF TRBJ1-3 . . TRBV27
TGTGCCAGCATGCGTCGAGGAGCTTTCTTT CASMRRGAFF TRBJ1-1 . . TRBV2
TGCAGTGCTAGTGGGGGGAGGAGCACAGATACGCAGTATTTT CSASGGRSTDTQYF TRBJ2-3 . . TRBV20-1
TGCGCCAGCAGCCGTGGACAGGACTATGGCTACACCTTC CASSRGQDYGYTF TRBJ1-2 . TRBD1 TRBV4-3
TGTGCCACCCACCGCCTGGGACTAGCGGGAGGAGATACGCAGTATTTT CATHRLGLAGGDTQYF TRBJ2-3 few TRBD2 TRBV5-4
TGTGCCAGTGGGCCGGGACAGGGCTATGGACAGCCCCAGCATTTT CASGPGQGYGQPQHF TRBJ1-5 . TRBD1 TRBV19
TGTGCCAGCAGACAGGGGCTCGGGAACACTGAAGCTTTCTTT CASRQGLGNTEAFF TRBJ1-1 . TRBD1 TRBV5-6
TGTGCCAGCACCTCTGCGGGGGGAGATCAGCCCCAGCATTTT CASTSAGGDQPQHF TRBJ1-5 . . TRBV7-9
TGTGCCAGCAGCCAAGATTCCAGGGGTAACACTGAAGCTTTCTTT CASSQDSRGNTEAFF TRBJ1-1 . . TRBV4-2
TGTGCCAGCTCACAGGAGGGGGAAAAACTGTTTTTT CASSQEGEKLFF TRBJ1-4 . . TRBV18
TGTGCCAGCAGTTCCGGGGAGGCCGGGGAGCTGTTTTTT CASSSGEAGELFF TRBJ2-2 few . TRBV6-2/TRBV6-3
TGCGCCAGCAGTGCTCAAGGGACAGGGGGCACTGAAGCTTTCTTT CASSAQGTGGTEAFF TRBJ1-1 . TRBD1 TRBV5-1
TGTGCCAGCAGTGAAGCGCTTGGGAGGGGGGGAGAGACCCAGTACTTC CASSEALGRGGETQYF TRBJ2-5 . . TRBV2